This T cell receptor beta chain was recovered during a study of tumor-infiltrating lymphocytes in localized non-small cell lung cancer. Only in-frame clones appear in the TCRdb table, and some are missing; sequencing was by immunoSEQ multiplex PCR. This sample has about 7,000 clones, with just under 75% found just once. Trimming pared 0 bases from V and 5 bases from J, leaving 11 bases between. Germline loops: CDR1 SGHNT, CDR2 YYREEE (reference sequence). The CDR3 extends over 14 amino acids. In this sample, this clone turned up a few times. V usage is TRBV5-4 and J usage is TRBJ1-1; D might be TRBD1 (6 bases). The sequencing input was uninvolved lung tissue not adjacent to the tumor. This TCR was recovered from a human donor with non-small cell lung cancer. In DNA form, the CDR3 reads TGTGCCAGCAGCTTGGAAAGGGGGAGGACTGAAGCTTTCTTT. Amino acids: CASSLERGRTEAFF.